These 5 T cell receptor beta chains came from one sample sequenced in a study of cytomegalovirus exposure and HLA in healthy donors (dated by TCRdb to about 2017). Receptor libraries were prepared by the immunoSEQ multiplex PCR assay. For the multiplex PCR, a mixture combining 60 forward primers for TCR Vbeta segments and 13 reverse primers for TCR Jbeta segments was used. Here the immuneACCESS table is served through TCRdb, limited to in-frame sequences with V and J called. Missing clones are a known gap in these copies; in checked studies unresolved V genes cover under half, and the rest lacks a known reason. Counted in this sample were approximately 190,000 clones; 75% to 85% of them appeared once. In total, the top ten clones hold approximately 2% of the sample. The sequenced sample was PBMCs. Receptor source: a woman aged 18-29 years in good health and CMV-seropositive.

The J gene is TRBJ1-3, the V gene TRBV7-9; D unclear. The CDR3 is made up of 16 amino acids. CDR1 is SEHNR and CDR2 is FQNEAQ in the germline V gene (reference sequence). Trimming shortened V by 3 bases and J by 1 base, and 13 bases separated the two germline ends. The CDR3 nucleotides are TGTGCCAGCAGCTTGGGTGGAGGAGGTTCTGGAAACACCATATATTTT. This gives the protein CASSLGGGGSGNTIYF.

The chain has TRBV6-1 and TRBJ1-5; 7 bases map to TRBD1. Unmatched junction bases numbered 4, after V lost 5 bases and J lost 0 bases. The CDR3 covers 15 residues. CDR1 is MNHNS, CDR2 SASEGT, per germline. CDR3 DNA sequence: TGTGCCAGCAGTAGACAGGGAAATAGCAATCAGCCCCAGCATTTT. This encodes CASSRQGNSNQPQHF.

For the CDR3, the DNA is TGTGCCAGCAGGAGCTTACCGGGACAGGGTTTATCTGGGGCCAACGTCCTGACTTTC. It encodes CASRSLPGQGLSGANVLTF. This chain uses TRBV6-4 with TRBJ2-6, with 9 bases lining up with TRBD1. Trimming at V came to 6 bases and at J to 1 base, leaving 13 bases not matched to a gene. The CDR3 spans 19 residues. From germline, CDR1 is MRHNA and CDR2 SNTAGT.

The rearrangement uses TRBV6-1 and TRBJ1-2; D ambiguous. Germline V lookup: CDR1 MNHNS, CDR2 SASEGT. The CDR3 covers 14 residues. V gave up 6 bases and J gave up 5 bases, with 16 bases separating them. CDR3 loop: CASREVVRRYGYTF. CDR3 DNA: TGTGCCAGCAGAGAGGTTGTGAGGCGTTATGGCTACACCTTC.

The CDR3: CASRGGALAEQYF. DNA for the CDR3: TGTGCCAGCAGGGGAGGGGCCCTAGCCGAGCAGTACTTC. The V gene is TRBV2, the J gene TRBJ2-5, with 7 bases aligning to TRBD2. The J call is in doubt because the DNA end fits TRBJ2-7 better. The CDR3 extends over 13 amino acids. Germline V CDR1 and CDR2: SNHLY, FYNNEI.